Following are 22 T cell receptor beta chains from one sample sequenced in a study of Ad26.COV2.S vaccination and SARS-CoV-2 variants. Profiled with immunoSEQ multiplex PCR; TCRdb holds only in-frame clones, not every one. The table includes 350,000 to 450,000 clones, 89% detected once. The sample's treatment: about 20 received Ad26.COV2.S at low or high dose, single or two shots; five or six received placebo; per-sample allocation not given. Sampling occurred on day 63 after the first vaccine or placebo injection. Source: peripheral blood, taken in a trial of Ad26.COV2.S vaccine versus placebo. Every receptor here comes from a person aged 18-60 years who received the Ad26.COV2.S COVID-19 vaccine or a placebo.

This CDR3 reads CASSFRLGELFF. CDR3 DNA sequence: TGTGCCAGCAGCTTTCGTCTTGGGGAGCTGTTTTTT. This chain joins TRBV3-1 (or the pseudogene TRBV3-2) and TRBJ2-2, with D uncertain. Germline V CDR1 and CDR2: LGHDT, YNNKEL (reference sequence). Trimming took off 5 bases at V and 8 bases at J, with 9 bases between the two ends. The CDR3 sequence is 12 residues long.

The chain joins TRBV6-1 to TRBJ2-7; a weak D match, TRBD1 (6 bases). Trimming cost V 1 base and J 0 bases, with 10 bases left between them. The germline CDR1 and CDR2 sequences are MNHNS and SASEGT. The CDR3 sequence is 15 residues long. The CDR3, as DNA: TGTGCCAGCAGTGAAGAGACAGGCCCCTCCTACGAGCAGTACTTC. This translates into CASSEETGPSYEQYF.

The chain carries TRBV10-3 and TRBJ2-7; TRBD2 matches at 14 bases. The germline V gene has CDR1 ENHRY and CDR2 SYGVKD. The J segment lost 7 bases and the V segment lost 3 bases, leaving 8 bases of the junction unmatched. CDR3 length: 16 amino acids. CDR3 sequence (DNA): TGTGCCATCAGTGACGAGACTAGCGGGAGGGCCTTTGAGCAGTACTTC. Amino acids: CAISDETSGRAFEQYF.

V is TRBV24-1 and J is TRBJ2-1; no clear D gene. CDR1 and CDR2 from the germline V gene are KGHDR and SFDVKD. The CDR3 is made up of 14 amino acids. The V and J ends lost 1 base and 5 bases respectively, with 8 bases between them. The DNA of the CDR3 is TGTGCCACCAGTGATTTCTACCCAAACAATGAGCAGTTCTTC. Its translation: CATSDFYPNNEQFF.

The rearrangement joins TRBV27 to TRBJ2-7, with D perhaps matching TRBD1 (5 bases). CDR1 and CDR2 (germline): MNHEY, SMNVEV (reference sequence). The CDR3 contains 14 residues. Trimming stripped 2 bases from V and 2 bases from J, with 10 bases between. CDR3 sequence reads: CASSLGQGPYEQYF. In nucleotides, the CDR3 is TGTGCCAGCAGTTTAGGGCAGGGCCCCTACGAGCAGTACTTC.

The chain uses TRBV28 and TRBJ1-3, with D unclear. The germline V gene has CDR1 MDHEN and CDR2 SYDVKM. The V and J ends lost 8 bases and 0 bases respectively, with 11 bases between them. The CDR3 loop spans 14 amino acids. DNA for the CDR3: TGTGCCAGCGTCTTCGGGGACTCTGGAAACACCATATATTTT. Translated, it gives CASVFGDSGNTIYF.

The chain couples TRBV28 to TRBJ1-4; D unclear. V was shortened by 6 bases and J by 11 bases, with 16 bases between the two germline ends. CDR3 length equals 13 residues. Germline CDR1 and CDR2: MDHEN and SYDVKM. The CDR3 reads CASSHQTREKLFF. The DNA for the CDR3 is TGTGCCAGCAGCCACCAGACACGGGAGAAACTGTTTTTT.

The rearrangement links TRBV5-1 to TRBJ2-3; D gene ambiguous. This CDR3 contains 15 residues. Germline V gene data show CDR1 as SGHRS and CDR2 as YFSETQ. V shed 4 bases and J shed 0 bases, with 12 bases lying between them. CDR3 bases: TGCGCCAGCAGCCTAGGTAGCCGAAGCACAGATACGCAGTATTTT. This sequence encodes CASSLGSRSTDTQYF.

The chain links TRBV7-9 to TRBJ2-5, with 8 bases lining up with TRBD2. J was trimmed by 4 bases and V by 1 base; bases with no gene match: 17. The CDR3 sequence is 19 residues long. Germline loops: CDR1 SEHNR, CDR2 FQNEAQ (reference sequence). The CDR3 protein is CASSLEFGPAGEPRETQYF. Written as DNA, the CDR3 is TGTGCCAGCAGCTTAGAATTCGGGCCAGCGGGAGAACCGAGAGAGACCCAGTACTTC. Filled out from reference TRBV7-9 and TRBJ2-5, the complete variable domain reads DTGVSQNPRHKITKRGQNVTFRCDPISEHNRLYWYRQTLGQGPEFLTYFQNEAQLEKSRLLSDRFSAERPKGSFSTLEIQRTEQGDSAMYLCASSLEFGPAGEPRETQYFGPGTRLLVL.

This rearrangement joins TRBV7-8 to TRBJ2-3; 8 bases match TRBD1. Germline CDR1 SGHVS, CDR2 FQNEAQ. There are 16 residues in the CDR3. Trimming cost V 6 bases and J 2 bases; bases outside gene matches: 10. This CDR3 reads CASSLRRDRYTDTQYF. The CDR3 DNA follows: TGTGCCAGCAGTCTACGCCGGGACAGGTACACAGATACGCAGTATTTT.

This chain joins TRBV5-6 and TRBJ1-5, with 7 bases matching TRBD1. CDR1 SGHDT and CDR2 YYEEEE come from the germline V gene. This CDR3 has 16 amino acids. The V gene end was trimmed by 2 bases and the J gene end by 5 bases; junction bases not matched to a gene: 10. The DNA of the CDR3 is TGTGCCAGCAGCTTCAAAGGGGGACAGCCCGATCAGCCCCAGCATTTT. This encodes CASSFKGGQPDQPQHF. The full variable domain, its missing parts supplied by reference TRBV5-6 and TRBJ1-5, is DAGVTQSPTHLIKTRGQQVTLRCSPKSGHDTVSWYQQALGQGPQFIFQYYEEEERQRGNFPDRFSGHQFPNYSSELNVNALLLGDSALYLCASSFKGGQPDQPQHFGDGTRLSIL.

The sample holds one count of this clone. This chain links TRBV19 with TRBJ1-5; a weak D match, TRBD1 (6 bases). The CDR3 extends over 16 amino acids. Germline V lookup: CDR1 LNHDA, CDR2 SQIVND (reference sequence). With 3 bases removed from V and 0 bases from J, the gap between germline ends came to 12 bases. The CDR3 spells CASSMDRPYSNQPQHF. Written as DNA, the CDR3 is TGTGCCAGTAGTATGGACAGACCATATAGCAATCAGCCCCAGCATTTT.

The CDR3, as DNA: TGTGCCAGCAGCCCCCCCGGGAACGAGCAGTACTTC. Translating it yields CASSPPGNEQYF. The genes are TRBV7-9 and TRBJ2-7, with a tentative D call TRBD2 (5 bases). The CDR3 is 12 amino acids. V lost 5 bases to trimming and J lost 5 bases, with 10 bases between them. Per germline, CDR1 SEHNR and CDR2 FQNEAQ (reference sequence).

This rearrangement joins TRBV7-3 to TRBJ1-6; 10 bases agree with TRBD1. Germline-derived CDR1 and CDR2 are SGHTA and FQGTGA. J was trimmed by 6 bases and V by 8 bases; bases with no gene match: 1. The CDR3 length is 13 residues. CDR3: CASGQGVNSPLHF. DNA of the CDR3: TGTGCCAGCGGACAGGGGGTTAATTCACCCCTCCACTTT.

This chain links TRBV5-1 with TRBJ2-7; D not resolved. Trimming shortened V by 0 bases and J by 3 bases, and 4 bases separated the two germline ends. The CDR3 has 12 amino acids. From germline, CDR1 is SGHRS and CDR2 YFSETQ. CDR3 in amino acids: CASSLVGYEQYF. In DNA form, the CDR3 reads TGCGCCAGCAGCTTGGTGGGCTACGAGCAGTACTTC. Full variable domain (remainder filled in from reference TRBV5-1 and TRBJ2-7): KAGVTQTPRYLIKTRGQQVTLSCSPISGHRSVSWYQQTPGQGLQFLFEYFSETQRNKGNFPGRFSGRQFSNSRSEMNVSTLELGDSALYLCASSLVGYEQYFGPGTRLTVT.

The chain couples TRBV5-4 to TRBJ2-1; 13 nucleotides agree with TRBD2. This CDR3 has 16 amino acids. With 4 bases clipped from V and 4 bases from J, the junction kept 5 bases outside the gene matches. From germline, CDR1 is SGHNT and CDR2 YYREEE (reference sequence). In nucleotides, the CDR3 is TGTGCCAGCAGCAGGACTAGCGGGAGCCAATACAATGAGCAGTTCTTC. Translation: CASSRTSGSQYNEQFF. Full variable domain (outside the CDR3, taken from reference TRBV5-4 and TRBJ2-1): ETGVTQSPTHLIKTRGQQVTLRCSSQSGHNTVSWYQQALGQGPQFIFQYYREEENGRGNFPPRFSGLQFPNYSSELNVNALELDDSALYLCASSRTSGSQYNEQFFGPGTRLTVL.

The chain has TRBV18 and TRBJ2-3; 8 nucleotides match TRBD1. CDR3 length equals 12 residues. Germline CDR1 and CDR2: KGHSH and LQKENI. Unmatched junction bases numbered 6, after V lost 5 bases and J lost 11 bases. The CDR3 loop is CASSTQGVEQYF. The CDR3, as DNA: TGTGCCAGCTCAACACAGGGGGTCGAGCAGTATTTT.

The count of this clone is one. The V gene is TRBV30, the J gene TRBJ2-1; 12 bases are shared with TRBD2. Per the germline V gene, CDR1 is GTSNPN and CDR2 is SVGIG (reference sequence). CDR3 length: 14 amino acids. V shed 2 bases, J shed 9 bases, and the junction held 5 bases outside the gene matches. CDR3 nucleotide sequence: TGTGCCTGGAGTAGTCTAGCGGGAGGGGGTGAGCAGTTCTTC. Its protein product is CAWSSLAGGGEQFF.

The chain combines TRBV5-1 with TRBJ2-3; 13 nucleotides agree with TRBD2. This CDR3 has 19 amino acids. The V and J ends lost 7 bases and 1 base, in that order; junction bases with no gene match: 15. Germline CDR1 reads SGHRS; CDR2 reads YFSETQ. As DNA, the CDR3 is TGCGCCAGCGACCCTGTGGGGACTAGCGGGGCTTCAGGCACAGATACGCAGTATTTT. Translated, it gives CASDPVGTSGASGTDTQYF.

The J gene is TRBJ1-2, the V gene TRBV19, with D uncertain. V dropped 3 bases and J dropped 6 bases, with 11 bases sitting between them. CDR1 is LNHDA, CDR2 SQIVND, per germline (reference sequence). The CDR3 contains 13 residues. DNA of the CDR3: TGTGCCAGTAGTATCGGGAGATTGGATGGCTACACCTTC. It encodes CASSIGRLDGYTF.

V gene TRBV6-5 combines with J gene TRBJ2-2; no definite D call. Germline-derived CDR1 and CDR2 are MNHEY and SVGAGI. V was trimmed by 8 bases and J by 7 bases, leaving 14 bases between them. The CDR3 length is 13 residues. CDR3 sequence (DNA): TGTGCCAGCCGGTGGCGATCCGGCGGGGAGCTGTTTTTT. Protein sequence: CASRWRSGGELFF.

CDR3 nucleotides: TGCGCCAGCAGCTTAGGGGCGGGAGGGGTTGAGCAGTTCTTC. Its translation is CASSLGAGGVEQFF. The chain recombines TRBV5-1 with TRBJ2-1; 9 bases fit TRBD2. The CDR3 is 14 residues long. Germline assignment: CDR1 SGHRS and CDR2 YFSETQ. V shed 2 bases, J shed 9 bases, and the junction held 6 bases outside the gene matches.